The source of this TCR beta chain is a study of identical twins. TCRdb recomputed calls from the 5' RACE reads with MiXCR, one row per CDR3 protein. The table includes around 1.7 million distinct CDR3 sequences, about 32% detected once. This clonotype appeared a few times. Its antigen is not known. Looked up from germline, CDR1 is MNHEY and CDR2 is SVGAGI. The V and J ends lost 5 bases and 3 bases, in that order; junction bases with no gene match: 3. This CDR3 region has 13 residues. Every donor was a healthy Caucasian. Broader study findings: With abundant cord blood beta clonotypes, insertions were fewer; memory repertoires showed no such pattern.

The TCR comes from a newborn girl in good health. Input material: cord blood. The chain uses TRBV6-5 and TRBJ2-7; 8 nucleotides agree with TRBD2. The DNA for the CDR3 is TGTGCCAGCAGTGCTCGGGAGGGCTACGAGCAGTACTTC. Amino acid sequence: CASSAREGYEQYF.